This TCR beta chain was sequenced during a study of blood T cells in healthy people across ages. Using a J-beta primer mix together with a sample-barcoded 5' primer, a second PCR was run for about 7 to 12 cycles. TCRdb reanalysed the 5' RACE reads using MiXCR and keeps one entry per CDR3 protein. The sample contains fewer than 2,000,000 distinct CDR3 sequences, roughly two fifths of which appear only once. The donors, all healthy, were Caucasians living in Russia, aged roughly 6 to 95. CDR1 is SGHTA, CDR2 FQGTGA, per germline. The V end was cut by 0 bases, the J end by 3 bases, with 4 bases between. The CDR3 runs to 13 residues.

This TCR derives from a human donor in good health. The J gene is TRBJ2-3, the V gene TRBV7-3; D unresolved. Sequenced sample: blood. The CDR3 sequence: CASSLTATDTQYF. DNA for the CDR3: TGTGCCAGCAGCTTAACCGCAACAGATACGCAGTATTTT.